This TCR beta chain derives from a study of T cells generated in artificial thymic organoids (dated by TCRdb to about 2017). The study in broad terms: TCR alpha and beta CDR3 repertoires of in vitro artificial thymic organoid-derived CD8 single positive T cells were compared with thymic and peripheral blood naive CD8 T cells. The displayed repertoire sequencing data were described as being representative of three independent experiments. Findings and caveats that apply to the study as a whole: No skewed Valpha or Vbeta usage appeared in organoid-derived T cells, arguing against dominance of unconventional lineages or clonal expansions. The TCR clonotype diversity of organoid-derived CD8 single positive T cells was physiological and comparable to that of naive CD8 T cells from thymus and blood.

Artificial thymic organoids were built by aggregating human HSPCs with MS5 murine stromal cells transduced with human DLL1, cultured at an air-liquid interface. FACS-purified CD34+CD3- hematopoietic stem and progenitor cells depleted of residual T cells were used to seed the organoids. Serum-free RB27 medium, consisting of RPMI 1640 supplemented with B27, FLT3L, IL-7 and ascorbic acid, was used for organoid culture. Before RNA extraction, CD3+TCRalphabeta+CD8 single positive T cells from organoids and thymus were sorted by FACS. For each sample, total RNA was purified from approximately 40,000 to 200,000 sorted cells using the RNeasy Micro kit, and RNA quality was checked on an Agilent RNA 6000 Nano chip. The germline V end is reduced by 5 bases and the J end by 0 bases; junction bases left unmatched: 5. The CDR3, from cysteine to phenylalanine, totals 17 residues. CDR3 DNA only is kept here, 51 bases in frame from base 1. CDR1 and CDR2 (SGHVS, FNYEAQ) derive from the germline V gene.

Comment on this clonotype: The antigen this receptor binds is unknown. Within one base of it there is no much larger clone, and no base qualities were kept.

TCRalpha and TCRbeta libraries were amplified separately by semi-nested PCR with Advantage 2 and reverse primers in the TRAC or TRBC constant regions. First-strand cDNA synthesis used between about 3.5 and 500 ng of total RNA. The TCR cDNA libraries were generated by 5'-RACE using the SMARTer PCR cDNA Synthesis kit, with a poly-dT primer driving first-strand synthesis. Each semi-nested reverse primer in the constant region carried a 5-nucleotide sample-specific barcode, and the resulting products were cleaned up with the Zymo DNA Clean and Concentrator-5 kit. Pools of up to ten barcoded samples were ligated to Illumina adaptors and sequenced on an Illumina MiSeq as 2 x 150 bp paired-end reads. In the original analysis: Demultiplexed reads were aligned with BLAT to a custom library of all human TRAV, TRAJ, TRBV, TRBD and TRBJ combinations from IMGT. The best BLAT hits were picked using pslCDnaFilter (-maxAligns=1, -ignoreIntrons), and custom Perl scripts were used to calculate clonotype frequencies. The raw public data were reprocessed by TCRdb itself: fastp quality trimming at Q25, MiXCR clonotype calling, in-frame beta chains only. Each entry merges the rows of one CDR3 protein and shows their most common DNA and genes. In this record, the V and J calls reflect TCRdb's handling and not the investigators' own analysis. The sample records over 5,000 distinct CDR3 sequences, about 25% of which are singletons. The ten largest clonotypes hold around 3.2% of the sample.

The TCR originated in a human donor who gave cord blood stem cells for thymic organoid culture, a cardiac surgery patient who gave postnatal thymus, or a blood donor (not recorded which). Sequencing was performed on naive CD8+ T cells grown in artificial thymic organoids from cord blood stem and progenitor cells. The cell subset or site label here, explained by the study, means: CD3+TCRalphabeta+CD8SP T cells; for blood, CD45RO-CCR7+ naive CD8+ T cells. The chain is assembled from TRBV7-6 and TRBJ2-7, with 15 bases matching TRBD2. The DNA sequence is TGTGCCAGCAGCCCGGGACTAGCGGGGGGAAGCTCCTACGAGCAGTACTTC. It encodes CASSPGLAGGSSYEQYF.